This TCR beta chain was captured by sequencing in a study of T cell responses to AZD1222 COVID-19 vaccine (dated by TCRdb to the early 2020s). In the study overall: A total of 233 trial participants underwent TCR sequencing, of whom about 200 had received two doses of AZD1222 and 26 had received two doses of the MenACWY control vaccine. Trial participants were enrolled by age into subgroups of 18-55, 56-69 and 70-plus years, and around 150, 29 and 61 TCR-sequenced participants, respectively, were included in these subgroups.

Compared with germline, V lacks 4 bases and J lacks 1 base; bases without a gene match: 8. Including cysteine and phenylalanine, the CDR3 has 16 amino acids. Only CDR3 DNA is held: 48 bases, read in frame from base 1. Reading the germline V gene gives CDR1 ENHRY and CDR2 SYGVKD. The research as a whole found: Reportedly, almost half of the unique spike-specific TCRs recognized epitopes lying outside the regions that are mutated in the B.1.351 and B.1.1.7 variants. Vaccine-associated CD4 TCRs spanned the whole spike protein, with dominant responses in regions 160-218 and 743-854. Because no day 14 peak-response samples were available, repertoires were characterized only after the peak T cell response. After two AZD1222 doses, spike-specific TCR breadth and depth were significantly higher than at day 0 and than in MenACWY recipients. Participants were mostly white British and included more females than males, and it was suggested by the authors that clonal diversity may have been underestimated. Only a handful of AZD1222 recipients were SARS-CoV-2 seropositive at baseline, limiting conclusions about previously exposed vaccinees. The 56-69-year group was small, and its depth increase did not reach significance, likely because of low power.

The CDR3 regions of human TCRbeta chains were analyzed by immunosequencing. The authors processed their data as follows. TCRs in the repertoires were matched against a reference library of SARS-CoV-2-specific TCRs that had been generated with the MIRA antigen-specificity platform. Breadth was defined as the fraction of unique TCRs that were SARS-CoV-2-associated, and depth was defined as the fraction of total T cells that were SARS-CoV-2-associated. Using the MIRA data, every spike-specific TCR was mapped to the spike region that the TCR reacted to and assigned to either a CD4 or a CD8 class. Log10-transformed breadth and depth values were compared by one-way ANOVA with Sidak's multiple comparisons tests. What TCRdb holds here is the immuneACCESS table cut down to in-frame rearrangements. Part of the clones is not present; checked against another copy, under half of the missing clones reflect an unresolved V gene, and the others are unexplained. V, J and clone size are taken as reported in that table, and D and trimming were inferred from the DNA itself. This sample holds roughly 93,000 clones; approximately 89% were observed only once. The top ten clonotypes cover approximately 5.3% of the sample.

Comment on this clone: Its specific antigen is unknown. There are no base qualities to consult, and no much larger clone falls within one base.

Explained via the paper, the time point label denotes: about 28 days (+/-7) after the second vaccine dose. AZD1222 recipients whose second dose came at about 4 weeks and those whose second dose came at about 12 weeks were combined into one group, since spike-specific TCR depth and breadth did not differ between the two schedules. Vaccinee samples were obtained from the UK trials COV001 and COV002, which included a single-blind randomized controlled phase 2/3 trial of AZD1222 (ChAdOx1 nCoV-19) in healthy adults. For TCRbeta chain sequencing, PBMC samples were collected from trial participants at day 0 and at day 28 after the second dose.

This chain joins TRBV10-3 to TRBJ2-3; 7 of the junction bases match TRBD1. This TCR was recovered from an adult who received the AZD1222 COVID-19 vaccine. The sample consisted of peripheral blood, taken 28 days after the second AZD1222 dose. The CDR3 here reads CAISGGQELGTDTQYF. The DNA reads as follows: TGTGCCATCAGTGGTGGACAGGAACTAGGCACAGATACGCAGTATTTT.